This record covers a single T cell receptor (beta chain). Generated by immunoSEQ multiplex PCR, the TCRdb table keeps only in-frame clones and is missing some. The table includes about 170,000 clones, 80% to 90% detected once. This sample is drawn from a study of blood T cell repertoires in COVID-19. The CDR3 length is 15 residues. V lost 3 bases, J lost 4 bases, and 15 bases lay in between. Germline CDR1 MGHRA, CDR2 YSYEKL. The clonotype originates from a woman aged 45 to 65 in a cohort exposed to, infected with or recovered from COVID-19 (not recorded which). The chain recombines TRBV4-1 with TRBJ1-1; TRBD1 is a possible D gene (6 bases). The sample was PBMCs or T cells enriched from blood (not recorded which). The DNA for the CDR3 is TGCGCCAGCAGCCACCCAGGGGCCCCCCCCACTGAAGCTTTCTTT. Its protein product is CASSHPGAPPTEAFF.